This TCR beta chain was documented in a study of shared clonotypes between healthy human individuals. The germline CDR1 and CDR2 sequences are GTSNPN and SVGIG (reference sequence). This CDR3 contains 13 residues. Between the trimmed V and J ends, which lost 3 bases and 2 bases, there was a span of 8 bases. There are a few counts of this clone. The repertoire was sequenced with immunoSEQ multiplex PCR; TCRdb's copy has only in-frame clones and lacks some. The sample has some 1 million clones, under 80% seen once. The sequence was collected from a man younger than 35 in good health. This rearrangement joins TRBV30 to TRBJ1-5; D is undetermined. The source material was memory CD4+ T cells sorted from blood. Subset in this sample: CD45RA-negative fraction. The CDR3 loop reads CAWSSLGNQPQHF. Written as DNA, the CDR3 is TGTGCCTGGAGCTCACTCGGCAATCAGCCCCAGCATTTT.